A single sample is the source of the 8 T cell receptor beta chains below, sequenced in a study of blood T cell repertoires in COVID-19. Profiling relied on immunoSEQ multiplex PCR, and the TCRdb table lists in-frame clones only, not all of them. The sample lists approximately 300,000 clones, around nine tenths seen once, with approximately 4.2% in the top ten. Input material: peripheral blood. Every receptor here comes from a man aged 35 to 55 with acute or convalescent COVID-19.

J is TRBJ1-1 and V is TRBV6-2 or TRBV6-3; D gene ambiguous. Germline loops: CDR1 MNHEY, CDR2 SVGEGT. There are 14 residues in the CDR3. V was cut by 2 bases and J by 0 bases, with 7 bases left in between. CDR3 DNA: TGTGCCAGCAGTTACGCGGCGATGAACACTGAAGCTTTCTTT. As protein: CASSYAAMNTEAFF.

This chain joins TRBV9 and TRBJ1-1, with TRBD1 matching 7 bases. The CDR3 sequence is 14 residues long. Germline values: CDR1 SGDLS, CDR2 YYNGEE. J lost 3 bases, V lost 0 bases, and 2 bases had no gene match. Here the CDR3 reads CASSVAGTDTEAFF. The CDR3 nucleotides are TGTGCCAGCAGCGTAGCGGGGACAGACACTGAAGCTTTCTTT.

The chain is built from TRBV30 and TRBJ1-1, with 7 bases identical to TRBD1. Trimming removed 2 bases from V and 4 bases from J; junction bases left unmatched: 4. Germline assignment: CDR1 GTSNPN and CDR2 SVGIG (reference sequence). The CDR3 spans 13 residues. This CDR3 is CAWSLQGGTEAFF. The CDR3 nucleotides are TGTGCCTGGAGTCTCCAGGGGGGCACTGAAGCTTTCTTT.

This clone was seen a few times. J is TRBJ1-4 and V is TRBV29-1; 10 bases map to TRBD1. V dropped 7 bases and J dropped 5; count of bases not matched to a gene: 7. The CDR3 contains 14 residues. From germline, CDR1 is SQVTM and CDR2 ANQGSEA. CDR3 amino acids: CSAVPGQGNEKLFF. The DNA for the CDR3 is TGCAGCGCGGTTCCGGGACAGGGGAATGAAAAACTGTTTTTT.

The V gene is TRBV5-1, the J gene TRBJ1-2; D is perhaps TRBD1 (6 bases). Trimming removed 0 bases from V and 7 bases from J, with 16 bases in between. Germline V gene lookup returns CDR1 SGHRS and CDR2 YFSETQ. CDR3 length: 15 residues. The CDR3 loop is CASSLAGGGGVGYTF. The CDR3 DNA sequence: TGCGCCAGCAGCTTGGCCGGGGGAGGGGGTGTTGGCTACACCTTC.

The J gene is TRBJ2-4, the V gene TRBV11-2; 12 bases agree with TRBD2. Per germline, CDR1 SGHAT and CDR2 FQNNGV. V lost 4 bases to trimming and J lost 6 bases; unmatched junction nucleotides: 7. The CDR3 covers 16 residues. The CDR3 here is CASSSSGGEPTNIQYF. DNA for the CDR3: TGTGCCAGCAGCTCTAGCGGGGGGGAGCCTACAAACATTCAGTACTTC.

This chain uses TRBV7-9 with TRBJ2-7, with D possibly TRBD2 on 7 matching bases. This CDR3 region has 15 residues. Trimming removed 5 bases at V and 1 base at J, with 15 bases between. CDR1 and CDR2 (germline): SEHNR, FQNEAQ (reference sequence). The CDR3 nucleotides are TGTGCCAGCAGCCTGGCGGGGGCACAATCCTACGAGCAGTACTTC. As protein: CASSLAGAQSYEQYF.

The rearrangement uses TRBV9 and TRBJ2-2; 10 bases agree with TRBD1. The CDR3 sequence is 16 residues long. V gave up 3 bases and J gave up 4 bases; unmatched junction bases: 6. Germline CDR1 SGDLS, CDR2 YYNGEE. The CDR3 DNA reads as TGTGCCAGCAGCGCTCCGGGACAGGGGAGCACCGGGGAGCTGTTTTTT. Encoded protein: CASSAPGQGSTGELFF. Combining the CDR3 with reference TRBV9 and TRBJ2-2 gives the whole variable domain DSGVTQTPKHLITATGQRVTLRCSPRSGDLSVYWYQQSLDQGLQFLIQYYNGEERAKGNILERFSAQQFPDLHSELNLSSLELGDSALYFCASSAPGQGSTGELFFGEGSRLTVL.